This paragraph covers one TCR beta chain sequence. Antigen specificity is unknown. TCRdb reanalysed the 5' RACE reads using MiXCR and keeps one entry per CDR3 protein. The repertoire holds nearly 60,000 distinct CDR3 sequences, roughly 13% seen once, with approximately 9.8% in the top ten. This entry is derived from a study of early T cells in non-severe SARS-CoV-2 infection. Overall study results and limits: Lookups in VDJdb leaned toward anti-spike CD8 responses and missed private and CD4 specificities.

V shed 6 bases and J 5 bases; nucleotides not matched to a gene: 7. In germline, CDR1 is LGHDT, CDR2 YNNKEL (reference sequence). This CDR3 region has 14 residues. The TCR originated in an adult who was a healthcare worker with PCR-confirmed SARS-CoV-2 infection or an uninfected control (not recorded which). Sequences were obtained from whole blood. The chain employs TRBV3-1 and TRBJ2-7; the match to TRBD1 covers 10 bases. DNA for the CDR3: TGTGCCAGCAGGCCGGGACAGGGGCCGGACGAGCAGTACTTC. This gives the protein CASRPGQGPDEQYF.